The TCR beta chain described here comes from a study of human T cells and chemical hapten exposure. Study details: All patients underwent weekly scalp dosing with diphenylcyclopropenone for the full roughly 25-week study.

It was the library that attached unique molecular identifiers to individual cDNA molecules. Source study methods: Per-sample TCR counts ranged from 23,224 to 690,600, median roughly 96,000. TCRdb ran MiXCR on the RACE reads and lists one entry per CDR3 protein. The V and J calls and clone size are TCRdb's, not the authors'. The sample includes 75,000 to 100,000 distinct CDR3 sequences, around an eighth seen only once; the top ten take 2.1%. A few counts support this clonotype. Time point reported: patch test 1, 2 weeks after DPC sensitization. Treatment noted: therapeutic diphenylcyclopropenone sensitization with weekly scalp DPC. The CDR3 has 13 residues. Germline CDR1 and CDR2: SGHVS and FNYEAQ. V shed 0 bases and J shed 10 bases, with 10 bases lying between them.

Sequenced material: whole blood, taken in connection with sensitization to the hapten diphenylcyclopropenone (DPC). This sequence originates from a woman between 40 and 55 years old with alopecia areata. Some clones in this sample may be carry-over from other donors' samples. The chain carries TRBV7-6 and TRBJ2-1; no clear D gene. CDR3 bases: TGTGCCAGCAGCTTAGCTTCGGCGGCGGAGCAGTTCTTC. It encodes CASSLASAAEQFF.